This is a list of T cell receptor beta chains from one sample in a study of cytomegalovirus exposure and HLA in healthy donors. TCRdb's copy holds only in-frame clones and misses some; the assay was immunoSEQ multiplex PCR. The sample lists 150,000 to 200,000 clones; approximately 83% were seen once. The sequencing input was PBMCs. The receptors come from a man between 18 and 35 years old in good health and CMV-seropositive. CDR3s leave out the opening cysteine and the closing phenylalanine or tryptophan.

CDR3aa	j_gene	v_gene
ASSWTANTGELF	TRBJ2-2	TRBV11-3
ASSVPEYEQY	TRBJ2-7	TRBV2
ASSYTQGDQPQH	TRBJ1-5	TRBV6-5
ARTPNGEETQY	TRBJ2-5	TRBV30
ASSEQGYDEQY	TRBJ2-7	TRBV9
ASSFDSGSGTQY	TRBJ2-5	TRBV5-1
ASSYLDRGRRETQY	TRBJ2-5	TRBV6-6
ASSLDSGTEAF	TRBJ1-1	TRBV5-4
ASSLGAEQF	TRBJ2-1	TRBV5-1
ASSSFTDTQY	TRBJ2-3	TRBV7-6
ASSVANYNSPLH	TRBJ1-6	TRBV9
ASTGQGEAYGYT	TRBJ1-2	TRBV5-6
ASEESGGEGELF	TRBJ2-2	TRBV7-9
ASSLGSRNQPQH	TRBJ1-5	TRBV7-9
ASSQDGASGGVDTQY	TRBJ2-3	TRBV4-1
ASRVSPGGTDTQY	TRBJ2-3	TRBV19
ASTKDQLNTEAF	TRBJ1-1	TRBV19